This T cell receptor beta chain was obtained from a study of blood T cell repertoires in COVID-19. For the study at large: Italy, Spain and the United States were the sources of the convalescent and acute COVID-19 samples. The analysed material was cDNA or gDNA that came from T cells, B-cell-depleted T cells, or PBMCs.

Original processing notes: Reference gene primer amplification in the assay estimated nucleated cell counts. Using immunoSEQ multiplex PCR, the repertoire was profiled, and TCRdb retains in-frame clones only, with some absent. V, J and clone size derive from that table, while D and trimming were established from the DNA sequence. The sample consists of approximately 170,000 clones, less than 80% of them appearing once. V was shortened by 4 bases and J by 1 base, with 12 bases between the two germline ends. Germline lookup yields CDR1 SGHDN and CDR2 FVKESK. The CDR3 runs to 15 residues. The chain carries TRBV14 and TRBJ2-3; perhaps TRBD2 as D (5 bases). This clonotype was sampled from a woman aged 45-59 years with acute or convalescent COVID-19. The sequencing sample was made of peripheral blood. CDR3 loop: CASSPRGARTDTQYF. As DNA, the CDR3 is TGTGCCAGCAGCCCCCGGGGAGCCCGCACAGATACGCAGTATTTT. Drawing the rest from reference TRBV14 and TRBJ2-3, the complete variable domain is EAGVTQFPSHSVIEKGQTVTLRCDPISGHDNLYWYRRVMGKEIKFLLHFVKESKQDESGMPNNRFLAERTGGTYSTLKVQPAELEDSGVYFCASSPRGARTDTQYFGPGTRLTVL.